This TCR beta chain appears in the sequencing data of a study of persistence of HIV-infected CD4 T cells. With regard to this clone: Antigen specificity is unknown.

Cells were stimulated with overlapping HIV-1 Gag 15-mer peptides. CD40L-negative CD69-negative CD45RO-high memory CD4+ T cells were sorted as populations depleted of antigen-responding cells. These HIV-1-infected adults initiated suppressive ART in chronic infection. CD4+ T cell counts exceeded 400 cells/uL; CMV serology was positive. The immunoSEQ assay was version 4, run in survey mode. This table comes from immunoSEQ multiplex PCR, and its TCRdb copy is limited to in-frame clones, with some not included. Altogether about 35,000 clones are present, roughly 84% being singletons, with the ten largest covering 5.4%. The source of this sequence is an adult with HIV. The donor label of this sample is uncertain. Sequenced here: cultured CD4+ T cells from PBMCs, sampled from a patient who received antiretroviral therapy.

CDR3 coding DNA: TGTGCCGTAGGGGGTCGCTCCTACAATGAGCAGTTCTTC. Its protein is CAVGGRSYNEQFF. V and J are TRBV2 and TRBJ2-1; D possibly corresponds to TRBD1 (6 bases). The germline CDR1 and CDR2 sequences are SNHLY and FYNNEI. Trimming pared 11 bases from V and 0 bases from J, leaving 11 bases between. CDR3 size: 13 residues. Filled out from reference TRBV2 and TRBJ2-1, the complete variable domain reads EPEVTQTPSHQVTQMGQEVILRCVPISNHLYFYWYRQILGQKVEFLVSFYNNEISEKSEIFDDQFSVERPDGSNFTLKIRSTKLEDSAMYFCAVGGRSYNEQFFGPGTRLTVL.